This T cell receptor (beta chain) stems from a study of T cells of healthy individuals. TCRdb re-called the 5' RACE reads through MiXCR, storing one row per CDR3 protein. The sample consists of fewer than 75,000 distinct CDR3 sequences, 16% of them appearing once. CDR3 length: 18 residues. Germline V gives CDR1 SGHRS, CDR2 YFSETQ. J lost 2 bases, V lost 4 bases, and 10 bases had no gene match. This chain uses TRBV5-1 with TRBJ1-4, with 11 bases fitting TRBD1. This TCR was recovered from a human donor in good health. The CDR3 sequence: CASSHGQGAMLTNEKLFF. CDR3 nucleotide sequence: TGCGCCAGCAGCCATGGACAGGGGGCGATGCTTACTAATGAAAAACTGTTTTTT.